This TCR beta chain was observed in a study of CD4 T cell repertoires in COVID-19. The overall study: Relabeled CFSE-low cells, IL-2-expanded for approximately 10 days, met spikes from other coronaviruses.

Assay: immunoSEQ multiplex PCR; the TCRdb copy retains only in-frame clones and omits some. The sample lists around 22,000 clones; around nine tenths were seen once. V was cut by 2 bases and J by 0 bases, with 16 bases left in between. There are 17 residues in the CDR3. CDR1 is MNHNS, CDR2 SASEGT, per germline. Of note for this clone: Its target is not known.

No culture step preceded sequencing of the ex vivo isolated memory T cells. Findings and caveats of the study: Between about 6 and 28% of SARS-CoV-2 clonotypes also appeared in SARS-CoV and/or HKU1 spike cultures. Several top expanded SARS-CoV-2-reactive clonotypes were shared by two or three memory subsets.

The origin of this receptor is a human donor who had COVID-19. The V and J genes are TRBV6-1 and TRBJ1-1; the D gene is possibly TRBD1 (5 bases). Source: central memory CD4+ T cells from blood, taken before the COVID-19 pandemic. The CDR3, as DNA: TGTGCCAGCAGTGAATCCGCTGGGCTGGGGCTGAACACTGAAGCTTTCTTT. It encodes CASSESAGLGLNTEAFF.